This T cell receptor (beta chain) was obtained from a study of T cell responses to AZD1222 COVID-19 vaccine. Notes on the study in general: Of spike-specific TCRs, nearly half reportedly target regions left unmutated in variants. Dominant at 160-218 and 743-854, vaccine-associated CD4 TCRs also spanned spike.

Measured with immunoSEQ multiplex PCR; TCRdb has only the in-frame clones, and not every one. Found here are about 150,000 clones, approximately 87% of them singletons; the top ten hold roughly 5%. This CDR3 is 13 amino acids long. Per the germline V gene, CDR1 is SGHTA and CDR2 is FQGTGA. V was clipped by 5 bases and J by 4 bases, with 11 bases between them. Comment on this clone: Its antigen is unknown.

This specimen consisted of peripheral blood, obtained on day 0 of MenACWY control vaccination. The sequence came from an adult in good health. The chain employs TRBV7-3 and TRBJ1-2; D is ambiguous. CDR3 in amino acids: CASSPQSGYGYTF. CDR3 coding DNA: TGTGCCAGCAGCCCACAGTCGGGCTATGGCTACACCTTC.